This TCR beta chain was recovered during a study of blood T cell repertoires in COVID-19. The V gene's germline CDR1 is GTSNPN and CDR2 SVGIG (reference sequence). With V trimmed by 4 bases and J by 4 bases, 4 bases remained unmatched. The CDR3 length is 14 residues. TCRdb keeps only in-frame clones here, not all; method: immunoSEQ multiplex PCR. Of tens of thousands of clones listed, 84% are singletons. The clonotype was recovered from a man aged 45-65 years with acute or convalescent COVID-19. Sequenced input: peripheral blood. J is TRBJ2-1 and V is TRBV30, with 10 positions matching TRBD2. The CDR3 loop is CAWKRGGLYNEQFF. The CDR3 nucleotides are TGTGCCTGGAAGCGGGGGGGCCTATACAATGAGCAGTTCTTC.